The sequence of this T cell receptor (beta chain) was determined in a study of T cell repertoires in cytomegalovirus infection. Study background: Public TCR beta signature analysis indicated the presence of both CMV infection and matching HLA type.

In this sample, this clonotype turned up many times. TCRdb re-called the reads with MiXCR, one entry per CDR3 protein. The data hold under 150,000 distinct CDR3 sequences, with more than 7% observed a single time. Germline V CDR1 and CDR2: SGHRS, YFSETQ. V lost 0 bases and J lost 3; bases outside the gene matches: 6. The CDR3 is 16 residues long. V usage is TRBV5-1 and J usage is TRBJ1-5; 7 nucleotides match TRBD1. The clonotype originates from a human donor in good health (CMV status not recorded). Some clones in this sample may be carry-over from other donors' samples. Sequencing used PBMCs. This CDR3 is CASSLDGTAANQPQHF. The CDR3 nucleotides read TGCGCCAGCAGCTTGGATGGGACAGCAGCCAATCAGCCCCAGCATTTT.